These 30 T cell receptor beta chains were all obtained from the same sample, sequenced in a study of T cells in Graves' hyperthyroidism and ophthalmopathy. Amplification yielded TCR beta CDR3 regions, with RNA transcripts as the source. With the HTBI primer set, the TCR CDR3 went through a first round of RT-PCR. A single record per CDR3 protein comes from TCRdb applying MiXCR to the multiplex PCR reads. Of a few hundred thousand distinct CDR3 sequences in the sample, roughly 14% were seen once. The sequencing sample was made of blood. The receptors were sampled from a woman in her 30s with Graves' ophthalmopathy.

The chain uses TRBV30 and TRBJ1-1, with D tentatively TRBD1 (6 bases). The CDR3 is 16 residues long. In germline, CDR1 is GTSNPN, CDR2 SVGIG (reference sequence). V was pared by 3 bases and J by 5 bases, with 22 bases between. The CDR3 region has the DNA TGTGCCTGGAGGAGGATTTTTAGGGGGGAATGGACTGAAGCTTTCTTT. It yields the protein CAWRRIFRGEWTEAFF.

The chain recombines TRBV7-8 with TRBJ2-3; D possibly matches TRBD1 or TRBD2 (7 bases each). V was pared by 4 bases and J by 1 base, with 12 bases between. The CDR3 is made up of 15 amino acids. Germline loops: CDR1 SGHVS, CDR2 FQNEAQ. The CDR3 protein is CASSSGGGGTDTQYF. CDR3 nucleotides: TGTGCCAGCAGCTCAGGGGGGGGGGGCACAGATACGCAGTATTTT.

Many counts were recorded for this clonotype. The rearrangement links TRBV6-1 to TRBJ2-7, with D perhaps assigned TRBD1 or TRBD2 (6 bases each). This CDR3 region has 14 residues. Trimming cost V 6 bases and J 5 bases, with 17 bases left between them. The germline CDR1 and CDR2 sequences are MNHNS and SASEGT. The CDR3 reads CASRWLWGADEQYF. Written as DNA, the CDR3 is TGTGCCAGCAGGTGGTTATGGGGGGCCGACGAGCAGTACTTC.

CDR3 sequence (DNA): TGCGCCAGCAGCCAAGAAGGGCAGGGTCGGGAAAAACTGTTTTTT. Its protein product is CASSQEGQGREKLFF. This rearrangement joins TRBV4-1 to TRBJ1-4, with D perhaps matching TRBD1 (5 bases). Germline assignment: CDR1 MGHRA and CDR2 YSYEKL. Trimming stripped 0 bases from V and 8 bases from J, with 13 bases between. The CDR3 sequence is 15 residues long.

This clonotype was recorded many times. The chain couples TRBV5-1 to TRBJ1-6; D remains ambiguous. V gave up 4 bases and J gave up 10 bases, with 9 bases separating them. The CDR3 runs 12 residues. Germline loops: CDR1 SGHRS, CDR2 YFSETQ. The CDR3 region has the DNA TGCGCCAGCAGCCCGGAAGGATCACCCCTCCACTTT. Its protein is CASSPEGSPLHF.

This clonotype was seen ten or more times. The rearrangement uses TRBV24-1 and TRBJ2-2; D not certain. CDR1 KGHDR and CDR2 SFDVKD come from the germline V gene. The CDR3 runs 13 residues. V shed 0 bases and J shed 6 bases, with 4 bases lying between them. The chain's CDR3 is CATSDLTAGELFF. In DNA, the CDR3 is TGTGCCACCAGTGATTTGACGGCCGGGGAGCTGTTTTTT.

This clonotype was observed many times. This chain connects TRBV28 to TRBJ2-7; D tentatively reads TRBD1 or TRBD2 (5 bases each). The V gene's germline CDR1 is MDHEN and CDR2 SYDVKM. Trimming stripped 1 base from V and 1 base from J, with 11 bases between. The CDR3 contains 15 residues. The CDR3 is CASSLLGPRSYEQYF. Here the CDR3 DNA reads TGTGCCAGCAGTTTATTGGGACCGAGATCCTACGAGCAGTACTTC. Full variable domain (missing parts from reference TRBV28 and TRBJ2-7): DVKVTQSSRYLVKRTGEKVFLECVQDMDHENMFWYRQDPGLGLRLIYFSYDVKMKEKGDIPEGYSVSREKKERFSLILESASTNQTSMYLCASSLLGPRSYEQYFGPGTRLTVT.

This clonotype occurred many times. This chain joins TRBV11-2 and TRBJ2-5, with D unresolved. V was pared by 5 bases and J by 5 bases, with 21 bases between. CDR1 and CDR2 from the germline V gene are SGHAT and FQNNGV. The CDR3 totals 16 residues. In DNA form, the CDR3 reads TGTGCCAGCAGCCTTAACCGGGCCCTAGTAGGGGAGACCCAGTACTTC. Protein sequence: CASSLNRALVGETQYF. The whole variable domain, remainder taken from reference TRBV11-2 and TRBJ2-5, is EAGVAQSPRYKIIEKRQSVAFWCNPISGHATLYWYQQILGQGPKLLIQFQNNGVVDDSQLPKDRFSAERLKGVDSTLKIQPAKLEDSAVYLCASSLNRALVGETQYFGPGTRLLVL.

Many counts were recorded for this clonotype. This chain uses TRBV27 with TRBJ2-7; the D call may be TRBD1 or TRBD2 (7 bases each). The CDR3 contains 19 residues. The germline V gene encodes CDR1 MNHEY and CDR2 SMNVEV (reference sequence). V lost 6 bases and J lost 6, with 33 bases in between. CDR3 bases: TGTGCCAGCAGCACCGCCTTTTCCTCATCACAGGGGAGGGCAATCGAGCAGTACTTC. Its protein product is CASSTAFSSSQGRAIEQYF.

The chain combines TRBV2 with TRBJ2-1; 13 bases align to TRBD2. CDR1 is SNHLY and CDR2 is FYNNEI in the germline V gene. The CDR3 is 17 amino acids. With 6 bases clipped from V and 3 bases from J, the junction kept 8 bases outside the gene matches. The CDR3 loop reads CASRRLAGGLSYNEQFF. CDR3 coding DNA: TGTGCCAGCAGAAGACTAGCGGGGGGCCTTAGCTACAATGAGCAGTTCTTC.

The genes are TRBV9 and TRBJ1-1; 9 nucleotides align to TRBD1. The J segment lost 9 bases and the V segment lost 0 bases, leaving 9 bases of the junction unmatched. CDR1 and CDR2 from the germline V gene are SGDLS and YYNGEE. The CDR3 is made up of 15 amino acids. The CDR3 is CASSVDVGGTGQAFF. The CDR3 region has the DNA TGTGCCAGCAGCGTAGATGTAGGTGGGACAGGGCAAGCTTTCTTT. The complete variable domain, with remaining parts taken from reference TRBV9 and TRBJ1-1, reads DSGVTQTPKHLITATGQRVTLRCSPRSGDLSVYWYQQSLDQGLQFLIQYYNGEERAKGNILERFSAQQFPDLHSELNLSSLELGDSALYFCASSVDVGGTGQAFFGQGTRLTVV.

This clonotype was seen ten or more times. The genes are TRBV28 and TRBJ2-1; 12 bases are shared with TRBD2. J gave up 4 bases and V 5 bases, and 6 bases lay outside the gene matches. The CDR3 covers 16 residues. Germline lookup yields CDR1 MDHEN and CDR2 SYDVKM. The CDR3 reads CASSPIGLAGYNEQFF. CDR3 nucleotide sequence: TGTGCCAGCAGTCCGATTGGACTAGCGGGGTACAATGAGCAGTTCTTC. The full variable domain, rest sourced from reference TRBV28 and TRBJ2-1, is DVKVTQSSRYLVKRTGEKVFLECVQDMDHENMFWYRQDPGLGLRLIYFSYDVKMKEKGDIPEGYSVSREKKERFSLILESASTNQTSMYLCASSPIGLAGYNEQFFGPGTRLTVL.

The chain has TRBV9 and TRBJ1-1; weak D call: TRBD1 (5 bases). CDR1 and CDR2 (germline): SGDLS, YYNGEE. V was trimmed by 4 bases and J by 4 bases, leaving 11 bases between them. CDR3 size: 13 residues. This CDR3 is CASSKGVVTEAFF. CDR3 nucleotide sequence: TGTGCCAGCAGCAAAGGGGTGGTCACTGAAGCTTTCTTT.

This clonotype was detected once. This could be a read error, since a much larger clone is one nucleotide away. J is TRBJ2-2 and V is TRBV2; 12 nucleotides line up with TRBD2. The germline gives CDR1 SNHLY, CDR2 FYNNEI. This CDR3 region has 15 residues. Written as DNA, the CDR3 is TGTGCCAGCAGTGGGCTAGCGGGGGGGTCCGGGGAGCCGTTTTTT. Translating gives CASSGLAGGSGEPFF.

In the case of this clonotype: This is likely a read error, given that the CDR3 carries no conserved phenylalanine or tryptophan at its end. The chain uses TRBV12-5 and TRBJ2-6; TRBD2 matches 10 bases. Germline lookup yields CDR1 LGHNT and CDR2 FRNRAP. This CDR3 has 15 residues. V shed 8 bases and J 2 bases; nucleotides not matched to a gene: 3. The CDR3, as DNA: TGTGCTAGTATAGCGGGGGGTACTGGGGCCAACGTCCTGACTCTC. Amino acid sequence: CASIAGGTGANVLTL.

This clonotype has only a few counts. The chain has TRBV5-6 and TRBJ1-6; 8 nucleotides line up with TRBD1. The CDR3 is 15 amino acids. Germline V CDR1 and CDR2: SGHDT, YYEEEE. Germline trimming cut 1 base from V and 12 bases from J; bases unmatched to any gene: 9. CDR3 in DNA: TGTGCCAGCAGCTTGCCCGGACAGGGACAAGAACCCCTCCACTTT. Its protein product is CASSLPGQGQEPLHF.

This clonotype was picked up many times. The CDR3 DNA is TGTGCCAGCAGTGACTTGGGCGGAGCCTACGAGCAGTACTTC. It is translated as CASSDLGGAYEQYF. The chain is built from TRBV2 and TRBJ2-7, with no clear D. The CDR3 runs 14 residues. V was clipped by 3 bases and J by 2 bases, with 11 bases between them. Looked up from germline, CDR1 is SNHLY and CDR2 is FYNNEI.

This clonotype was picked up many times. This rearrangement joins TRBV27 to TRBJ1-6, with D perhaps TRBD1 (6 bases). V dropped 5 bases and J dropped 0 bases, with 14 bases sitting between them. This CDR3 comprises 17 residues. Germline CDR1 MNHEY, CDR2 SMNVEV (reference sequence). The chain's CDR3 is CASSARTVSSYNSPLHF. CDR3 nucleotide sequence: TGTGCCAGCAGTGCAAGGACAGTGAGCTCCTATAATTCACCCCTCCACTTT.

This clonotype was counted between two and nine times. The junction differs from germline at one of its ends, possibly a read error. V and J are TRBV7-9 and TRBJ2-1, with D perhaps TRBD2 (7 bases). Germline V gene data show CDR1 as SEHNR and CDR2 as FQNEAQ (reference sequence). There are 14 residues in the CDR3. In DNA, the CDR3 is TGTGCCAACAGCTTAGGGTGGGGGGGGCATGAGCAGTTCTTC. It translates to CANSLGWGGHEQFF.

This clonotype came up once. With a much larger clone just one base away, this may be a read error. The rearrangement joins TRBV24-1 to TRBJ2-1; 8 nucleotides align to TRBD1. Germline V gene sequence: CDR1 KGHDR, CDR2 SFDVKD. The CDR3 contains 12 residues. V trimming: 12 bases; J trimming: 9 bases; junction bases outside the gene matches: 9. CDR3 bases: TGTGCCGCCCGGACAGGGAGCAGTGAGCAGTTCTTC. Its translation is CAARTGSSEQFF.

Notes on this clonotype: A much larger clone differs by one base, so this may be a read error. This sequence joins TRBV5-4 and TRBJ2-5, with 10 nucleotides matching TRBD2. The CDR3 loop spans 17 amino acids. Germline trimming cut 4 bases from V and 2 bases from J; bases unmatched to any gene: 11. CDR1 and CDR2 (germline): SGHNT, YYREEE (reference sequence). The CDR3 reads CASSSKKGTSEQETQYF. As DNA, the CDR3 is TGTGCCAGCAGCAGTAAGAAAGGGACTAGCGAGCAAGAGACCCAGTACTTC.

This clonotype was seen repeatedly, ten times or more. The chain uses TRBV5-5 and TRBJ1-2; D not resolved. The CDR3 loop spans 13 amino acids. The germline CDR1 and CDR2 sequences are SGHKS and YYEKEE (reference sequence). V was clipped by 6 bases and J by 4 bases, with 13 bases between them. The chain's CDR3 is CASNPNGVYGYTF. In DNA, the CDR3 is TGTGCCAGCAACCCCAATGGGGTCTATGGCTACACCTTC.

The table lists this clonotype with a few counts. The chain joins TRBV13 to TRBJ1-1, with D unresolved. Trimming took off 3 bases at V and 1 base at J, with 9 bases between the two ends. CDR3 length: 14 residues. Per the germline V gene, CDR1 is PRHDT and CDR2 is FYEKMQ (reference sequence). CDR3 coding DNA: TGTGCCAGCAGCTTGAGGGCGCAGAACACTGAAGCTTTCTTT. Translating gives CASSLRAQNTEAFF.

The genes are TRBV19 and TRBJ2-3; TRBD2 agrees at 7 bases. Trimming cost V 7 bases and J 0 bases; bases outside gene matches: 13. The CDR3 has 17 amino acids. CDR1 is LNHDA and CDR2 is SQIVND in the germline V gene (reference sequence). The CDR3 DNA reads TGTGCCAGTATCGAAGTAAAGCCTAGCGGTAGCACAGATACGCAGTATTTT. It specifies CASIEVKPSGSTDTQYF.

This clonotype was seen ten or more times. This chain joins TRBV28 and TRBJ2-5; unclear D gene. This CDR3 region has 13 residues. Germline loops: CDR1 MDHEN, CDR2 SYDVKM. Trimming took off 6 bases at V and 5 bases at J, with 13 bases between the two ends. The CDR3 reads CASSPLPRETQYF. The CDR3 DNA reads TGTGCCAGCAGCCCACTCCCCCGGGAGACCCAGTACTTC.

This clonotype was observed many times. The rearrangement uses TRBV12-3 or TRBV12-4 and TRBJ2-5; no clear D. CDR3 length: 11 residues. V lost 6 bases and J lost 5, with 7 bases in between. For the CDR3, the DNA is TGTGCCAGCAGGCTAGGGGAGACCCAGTACTTC. It yields the protein CASRLGETQYF.

This chain connects TRBV9 to TRBJ1-2, with D hard to call. There are 13 residues in the CDR3. V lost 0 bases to trimming and J lost 8 bases, with 11 bases between them. CDR1 and CDR2 (germline): SGDLS, YYNGEE. CDR3 sequence reads: CASSVDRPGGYTF. In nucleotides, the CDR3 is TGTGCCAGCAGCGTAGATCGTCCCGGGGGCTACACCTTC. The complete variable domain, with remaining parts taken from reference TRBV9 and TRBJ1-2, reads DSGVTQTPKHLITATGQRVTLRCSPRSGDLSVYWYQQSLDQGLQFLIQYYNGEERAKGNILERFSAQQFPDLHSELNLSSLELGDSALYFCASSVDRPGGYTFGSGTRLTVV.

The sample holds a few counts of this clonotype. This chain uses TRBV12-3 or TRBV12-4 with TRBJ1-6; no reliable D call. The CDR3 contains 12 residues. Trimming cost V 10 bases and J 6 bases, with 10 bases left between them. The CDR3 sequence: CAIRPGNSPLHF. CDR3 bases: TGTGCCATCCGACCTGGTAATTCACCCCTCCACTTT.

This clonotype was observed a handful of times. V is TRBV7-9 and J is TRBJ1-1, with 8 positions matching TRBD1. The CDR3 has 18 residues. The germline CDR1 and CDR2 sequences are SEHNR and FQNEAQ (reference sequence). The V segment lost 4 bases and the J segment 5 bases; nucleotides outside the gene matches: 18. The CDR3 is CASSSYGAEDRDVTEAFF. The CDR3 DNA is TGTGCCAGCAGCTCCTACGGTGCAGAGGACAGGGATGTAACTGAAGCTTTCTTT.

This clonotype was seen ten or more times. V and J are TRBV2 and TRBJ1-2, with no clear D. Germline V gene sequence: CDR1 SNHLY, CDR2 FYNNEI. The ends were cut back, 8 bases at V and 0 bases at J, with 7 bases in the middle. CDR3 size: 12 residues. CDR3 residues: CASVSANYGYTF. The CDR3 coding sequence is TGTGCCAGCGTGAGTGCTAACTATGGCTACACCTTC.